Shown below are 32 T cell receptor beta chains from a single sample sequenced in a study of regulatory T cells in long-lasting Graves disease. Specified time point: persistent/refractory GD, antithyroid drugs over 5 years with positive TRAb. PBMC-derived RNA was used for the TCR library. CDR3 regions were amplified by Arm-PCR using iRepertoire HTBI primers to build TCR beta libraries. From the multiplex PCR reads, TCRdb called clonotypes with MiXCR, one entry per CDR3 protein. The table lists hundreds of thousands of distinct CDR3 sequences, roughly a fifth of them singletons, with about 13% in the top ten. The sample in question was peripheral blood mononuclear cells (PBMCs), obtained when the disease was refractory, from a patient treated with antithyroid drugs. These receptors came from a female donor with Graves disease.

This clonotype was observed many times. The chain joins TRBV11-2 to TRBJ1-1, with D unresolved. Germline V CDR1 and CDR2: SGHAT, FQNNGV. Trimming removed 6 bases at V and 7 bases at J, with 9 bases between. The CDR3 is 11 amino acids. The CDR3 nucleotides are TGTGCCAGCAGTGGCCCCCTTGAAGCTTTCTTT. This gives the protein CASSGPLEAFF.

CDR3 in amino acids: CASSRAGVFTEAFF. CDR3 sequence (DNA): TGTGCCAGCAGCCGGGCGGGGGTTTTCACTGAAGCTTTCTTT. This chain uses TRBV25-1 with TRBJ1-1; TRBD1 might be the D (5 bases). V was shortened by 6 bases and J by 4 bases, with 15 bases between the two germline ends. The CDR3 totals 14 residues. Germline CDR1 is MGHDK and CDR2 is SYGVNS.

This clonotype was picked up many times. The chain uses TRBV28 and TRBJ2-7; 9 bases fit TRBD2. With 7 bases clipped from V and 5 bases from J, the junction kept 9 bases outside the gene matches. CDR3 length equals 14 residues. Per germline, CDR1 MDHEN and CDR2 SYDVKM. In nucleotides, the CDR3 is TGTGCCAGCATAGGTAGCGGGAGTAATCACGAGCAGTACTTC. Encoded protein: CASIGSGSNHEQYF. Full variable domain (missing parts from reference TRBV28 and TRBJ2-7): DVKVTQSSRYLVKRTGEKVFLECVQDMDHENMFWYRQDPGLGLRLIYFSYDVKMKEKGDIPEGYSVSREKKERFSLILESASTNQTSMYLCASIGSGSNHEQYFGPGTRLTVT.

This clonotype was seen at least ten times. V usage is TRBV2 and J usage is TRBJ2-5; 9 bases fit TRBD1. Germline values: CDR1 SNHLY, CDR2 FYNNEI. CDR3 length equals 14 residues. V was clipped by 8 bases and J by 4 bases; unmatched bases: 8. The CDR3 bases are TGTGCCAGCGGGGACAGGGTGGCCTTAGAGACCCAGTACTTC. It translates to CASGDRVALETQYF.

The rearrangement links TRBV13 to TRBJ2-7, with D perhaps matching TRBD1 or TRBD2 (7 bases each). From germline, CDR1 is PRHDT and CDR2 FYEKMQ (reference sequence). The CDR3 loop spans 15 amino acids. Trimming took 1 base from V and 2 from J, leaving 12 bases between them. Here the CDR3 DNA reads TGTGCCAGCAGCTTAGAAGCAGGGGGGGCCTACGAGCAGTACTTC. It codes for CASSLEAGGAYEQYF.

V is TRBV18 and J is TRBJ2-2, with TRBD2 identical over 8 bases. Germline values: CDR1 KGHSH, CDR2 LQKENI. Trimming took 3 bases from V and 3 from J; bases not matched to a gene: 9. This CDR3 is built from 17 residues. In nucleotides, the CDR3 is TGTGCCAGCTCACCCCCACGGGGGGGCAAGGACACCGGGGAGCTGTTTTTT. Amino acid sequence: CASSPPRGGKDTGELFF.

CDR3: CASSWRSTDTQYF. The CDR3 DNA follows: TGTGCCAGCAGTTGGCGAAGCACAGATACGCAGTATTTT. The chain links TRBV12-3 or TRBV12-4 to TRBJ2-3; D ambiguous. The CDR3 totals 13 residues. V was trimmed by 4 bases and J by 0 bases, leaving 5 bases between them.

This clonotype showed up many times. This chain connects TRBV15 to TRBJ2-5, with 9 nucleotides matching TRBD2. The CDR3 covers 16 residues. Germline V gene sequence: CDR1 LNHNV, CDR2 YYDKDF (reference sequence). Trimming took 0 bases from V and 5 from J; bases not matched to a gene: 7. In DNA form, the CDR3 reads TGTGCCACCAGCAGAGATCGTGTTAGCGGGAGTGAGACCCAGTACTTC. It specifies CATSRDRVSGSETQYF.

The table lists this clonotype with many counts. The V and J genes are TRBV19 and TRBJ2-5; the D is unclear. Trimming removed 5 bases at V and 2 bases at J, with 9 bases between. The CDR3 has 13 residues. Per germline, CDR1 LNHDA and CDR2 SQIVND (reference sequence). The CDR3 here is CASSASGQETQYF. CDR3 coding DNA: TGTGCCAGTAGTGCGTCAGGACAAGAGACCCAGTACTTC.

The chain links TRBV7-9 to TRBJ2-7; 9 nucleotides line up with TRBD1. Germline V gives CDR1 SEHNR, CDR2 FQNEAQ (reference sequence). The ends lost 7 bases at V and 1 base at J; junction bases unmatched: 8. This CDR3 spans 15 amino acids. The CDR3 loop is CASTTTDRGSYEQYF. The CDR3 DNA reads TGTGCCAGCACCACCACGGACAGGGGTTCCTACGAGCAGTACTTC.

The table lists this clonotype with many counts. CDR3 in DNA: TGTGCCAGCAGAATTGTGACTAGCGGGGACACCGGGGAGCTGTTTTTT. Translated: CASRIVTSGDTGELFF. This chain uses TRBV12-3 or TRBV12-4 with TRBJ2-2; TRBD2 matches 11 bases. V trimming: 6 bases; J trimming: 3 bases; junction bases outside the gene matches: 6. The CDR3 has 16 residues.

This clonotype was observed many times. The rearrangement uses TRBV7-3 and TRBJ2-5, with 12 bases fitting TRBD2. The junction had 5 bases not matched to a gene; V was cut back by 5 bases and J by 4 bases. Germline-derived CDR1 and CDR2 are SGHTA and FQGTGA. The CDR3 totals 15 residues. The CDR3 sequence is CASSMGLAGGETQYF. Here the CDR3 DNA reads TGTGCCAGCAGCATGGGACTAGCGGGTGGAGAGACCCAGTACTTC.

This clonotype was seen ten or more times. V gene TRBV3-1 combines with J gene TRBJ2-7, with D possibly called TRBD1 or TRBD2 (5 bases each). Trimming stripped 2 bases from V and 5 bases from J, with 13 bases between. Per germline, CDR1 LGHDT and CDR2 YNNKEL (reference sequence). This CDR3 spans 14 amino acids. The CDR3 loop reads CASSQFLGTHEQYF. The CDR3 nucleotides are TGTGCCAGCAGCCAATTTTTAGGGACCCACGAGCAGTACTTC.

This clonotype was seen a few times. The rearrangement uses TRBV14 and TRBJ1-4, with 7 positions matching TRBD1. Germline CDR1 is SGHDN and CDR2 is FVKESK. J lost 7 bases, V lost 0 bases, and 11 bases had no gene match. The CDR3 covers 17 residues. CDR3 loop: CASSQDRRTGSVEKLFF. The DNA for the CDR3 is TGTGCCAGCAGCCAAGATCGGCGGACAGGTAGCGTTGAAAAACTGTTTTTT.

This clonotype was observed a handful of times. The chain has TRBV11-2 and TRBJ2-7, with TRBD2 as a possible D gene (6 bases). This CDR3 has 17 residues. Germline CDR1 reads SGHAT; CDR2 reads FQNNGV. With 6 bases removed from V and 2 bases from J, the gap between germline ends came to 23 bases. CDR3 DNA sequence: TGTGCCAGCAGTTCGGACCGGATAGAGCGGGCAACCTACGAGCAGTACTTC. It codes for CASSSDRIERATYEQYF. Looking up the rest from reference TRBV11-2 and TRBJ2-7 gives the full variable domain: EAGVAQSPRYKIIEKRQSVAFWCNPISGHATLYWYQQILGQGPKLLIQFQNNGVVDDSQLPKDRFSAERLKGVDSTLKIQPAKLEDSAVYLCASSSDRIERATYEQYFGPGTRLTVT.

This clonotype was recorded at least ten times. The V gene is TRBV11-2, the J gene TRBJ1-2; tentatively, D is TRBD1 (5 bases). V was pared by 5 bases and J by 2 bases, with 15 bases between. This CDR3 is built from 15 residues. The germline CDR1 and CDR2 sequences are SGHAT and FQNNGV. The CDR3 DNA sequence: TGTGCCAGCAGCGGAACGCAGGGAGTAAACTATGGCTACACCTTC. As protein: CASSGTQGVNYGYTF.

The gene calls are TRBV3-1 and TRBJ2-7; D perhaps matches TRBD1 (7 bases). Germline CDR1 reads LGHDT; CDR2 reads YNNKEL (reference sequence). The CDR3 has 17 residues. Between the trimmed V and J ends, which lost 0 bases and 4 bases, there was a span of 19 bases. This CDR3 is CASSQEPSQAGGYEQYF. In DNA, the CDR3 is TGTGCCAGCAGCCAAGAACCCTCCCAGGCAGGGGGGTACGAGCAGTACTTC.

The CDR3 region is CSARDSLGGQGSGYTF. The CDR3 nucleotides read TGCAGTGCTAGAGATTCTCTAGGGGGACAGGGTTCTGGCTACACCTTC. The chain carries TRBV20-1 and TRBJ1-2, with 9 bases identical to TRBD1. Germline V gene lookup returns CDR1 DFQATT and CDR2 SNEGSKA (reference sequence). This CDR3 is 16 amino acids long. Unmatched junction bases numbered 12, after V lost 0 bases and J lost 7 bases.

The chain carries TRBV9 and TRBJ1-6; 8 nucleotides agree with TRBD1. Per the germline V gene, CDR1 is SGDLS and CDR2 is YYNGEE. CDR3 size: 15 residues. J was trimmed by 7 bases and V by 3 bases; bases with no gene match: 6. The DNA for the CDR3 is TGTGCCAGCAGCGCCCCAGGGGGCCGGAATTCACCCCTCCACTTT. Its translation is CASSAPGGRNSPLHF.

This clonotype occurred many times. V gene TRBV7-6 combines with J gene TRBJ2-7, with D unclear. This CDR3 is 15 amino acids long. Germline assignment: CDR1 SGHVS and CDR2 FNYEAQ. With 0 bases removed from V and 5 bases from J, the gap between germline ends came to 14 bases. This chain's CDR3 is CASSLAVQALDEQYF. The CDR3 DNA is TGTGCCAGCAGCTTAGCGGTTCAGGCCCTCGACGAGCAGTACTTC.

This clonotype was seen a few times. The chain links TRBV15 to TRBJ1-2, with a possible D match to TRBD1 (5 bases). Trimming cost V 1 base and J 2 bases, with 17 bases left between them. Germline lookup yields CDR1 LNHNV and CDR2 YYDKDF (reference sequence). CDR3 length equals 17 residues. The CDR3 DNA is TGTGCCACCAGCAGAGTTGCTTTAGGGGCCTCGAACTATGGCTACACCTTC. Protein product: CATSRVALGASNYGYTF.

This clonotype was detected ten times or more. The V and J genes are TRBV20-1 and TRBJ2-5; the D gene is possibly TRBD2 (6 bases). V lost 6 bases, J lost 0 bases, and 17 bases lay in between. The CDR3 is made up of 15 amino acids. The germline CDR1 and CDR2 sequences are DFQATT and SNEGSKA (reference sequence). CDR3 DNA: TGCAGTGCCCCCAGCAGCGGAGGGAACCAAGAGACCCAGTACTTC. Protein product: CSAPSSGGNQETQYF.

The rearrangement links TRBV6-2 or TRBV6-3 to TRBJ2-5, with 12 bases that match TRBD2. J was trimmed by 3 bases and V by 5 bases; bases with no gene match: 7. This CDR3 has 16 amino acids. CDR1 is MNHEY, CDR2 SVGEGT, per germline. This chain's CDR3 is CASSKLAGGYEETQYF. In DNA, the CDR3 is TGTGCCAGCAGTAAACTAGCGGGAGGATACGAAGAGACCCAGTACTTC.

This clonotype was detected many times. The chain is built from TRBV5-1 and TRBJ1-1; 7 bases agree with TRBD1. In germline, CDR1 is SGHRS, CDR2 YFSETQ. After removal of 0 bases from V and 5 bases from J, the junction contained 7 bases not matched to a gene. The CDR3 is 15 residues long. The DNA for the CDR3 is TGCGCCAGCAGCTTGGAAACAGGGGCGACTACTGAAGCTTTCTTT. Amino acids: CASSLETGATTEAFF.

A remark on this clonotype: A read error likely explains this, since a far larger clone differs by one base. The chain links TRBV6-1 to TRBJ1-1; D gene uncertain. V gave up 5 bases and J gave up 1 base, with 11 bases separating them. The CDR3 extends over 14 amino acids. The V gene's germline CDR1 is MNHNS and CDR2 SASEGT. CDR3 protein: CASSYPAANTEAFF. In DNA form, the CDR3 reads TGTGCCAGCAGTTACCCGGCAGCGAACACTGAAGCTTTCTTT.

This clonotype showed up just a few times. The chain joins TRBV9 to TRBJ2-7, with 10 bases fitting TRBD1. CDR1 is SGDLS and CDR2 is YYNGEE in the germline V gene. The CDR3 length is 14 residues. The V gene end was trimmed by 4 bases and the J gene end by 6 bases; junction bases not matched to a gene: 7. The CDR3 bases are TGTGCCAGCAGCCCGGGACAGGGGCGGGGCGAGCAGTACTTC. Protein product: CASSPGQGRGEQYF. The variable domain in full, with the rest retrieved from reference TRBV9 and TRBJ2-7, is DSGVTQTPKHLITATGQRVTLRCSPRSGDLSVYWYQQSLDQGLQFLIQYYNGEERAKGNILERFSAQQFPDLHSELNLSSLELGDSALYFCASSPGQGRGEQYFGPGTRLTVT.

This chain links TRBV4-1 with TRBJ2-7; 8 bases align to TRBD1. Germline-derived CDR1 and CDR2 are MGHRA and YSYEKL. The V segment lost 1 base and the J segment 6 bases; nucleotides outside the gene matches: 5. This CDR3 contains 14 residues. CDR3: CASSQGHTGGEQYF. CDR3 in DNA: TGCGCCAGCAGCCAAGGCCATACAGGGGGCGAGCAGTACTTC.

The chain recombines TRBV30 with TRBJ2-6; 7 nucleotides agree with TRBD1. The CDR3 loop spans 14 amino acids. The germline V gene encodes CDR1 GTSNPN and CDR2 SVGIG (reference sequence). The trim removed 7 bases at V and 2 bases at J, leaving 5 bases unmatched. CDR3 bases: TGTGCCTCCGACGACAGGGCTGGGGCCAACGTCCTGACTTTC. It yields the protein CASDDRAGANVLTF. Variable domain in full (rest from reference TRBV30 and TRBJ2-6): SQTIHQWPATLVQPVGSPLSLECTVEGTSNPNLYWYRQAAGRGLQLLFYSVGIGQISSEVPQNLSASRPQDRQFILSSKKLLLSDSGFYLCASDDRAGANVLTFGAGSRLTVL.

In this sample, this clonotype turned up many times. This chain uses TRBV5-5 with TRBJ1-1; 9 bases match TRBD1. V gave up 1 base and J gave up 1 base; unmatched junction bases: 2. Germline loops: CDR1 SGHKS, CDR2 YYEKEE (reference sequence). The CDR3 runs 15 residues. CDR3 loop: CASSLLGQGNTEAFF. The CDR3 DNA follows: TGTGCCAGCAGCTTGTTGGGACAGGGGAACACTGAAGCTTTCTTT.

A note on this clonotype: A far larger clone is only one base removed, so a read error is likely. The V gene is TRBV6-5, the J gene TRBJ1-2; D possibly corresponds to TRBD1 (6 bases). The CDR3 is made up of 13 amino acids. Germline loops: CDR1 MNHEY, CDR2 SVGAGI. The DNA of the CDR3 is TGTGCCGGCAGTTACGAGGACAGACACGGCTACACCTTC. Protein sequence: CAGSYEDRHGYTF.

This CDR3 reads CASSETTPGQGAYEQFF. CDR3 sequence (DNA): TGTGCCAGCAGTGAAACTACCCCGGGACAGGGGGCCTATGAGCAGTTCTTC. The J gene is TRBJ2-1, the V gene TRBV6-4, with 12 bases lining up with TRBD1. V lost 3 bases to trimming and J lost 8 bases; unmatched junction nucleotides: 11. CDR1 is MRHNA and CDR2 is SNTAGT in the germline V gene. This CDR3 spans 17 amino acids.

In its sample, this clonotype was seen many times. The V gene is TRBV6-1, the J gene TRBJ1-1; no clear D gene. The V end lost 2 bases, the J end lost 2 bases, and 9 bases lay between the germline ends. The germline V gene has CDR1 MNHNS and CDR2 SASEGT. The CDR3 runs to 14 residues. CDR3 protein: CASSEWPDNTEAFF. In nucleotides, the CDR3 is TGTGCCAGCAGTGAATGGCCAGATAACACTGAAGCTTTCTTT.